This T cell receptor beta chain was found in a study of a mutant IDH1 vaccine in newly diagnosed glioma. Across the whole study: The initiation of vaccination occurred 4-6 weeks after radiotherapy alone, or with temozolomide cycles. Earlier treatment was radiotherapy, temozolomide, or both, with most getting both. Treatment recipients were around 62% male and approximately 40% female, and their mean age was about 39 years.

Time point: week 23, last vaccination. Vaccine doses each comprised 300 ug of mutant IDH1 20-mer peptide, with topical imiquimod. Findings and limits, study-wide: Pseudoprogression seemed unlinked to shifts in top peripheral T cell clonotypes.

Only in-frame clones appear in the TCRdb table, and some are missing; sequencing was by immunoSEQ multiplex PCR. The sample carries 82,000 or so clones, approximately 85% recorded once. This clone has more than one count but fewer than ten. The antigen is undetermined. This receptor was taken from a man aged 30 to 39 with glioma. Some clones in this sample may be carry-over from other donors' samples. The sample in question was PBMCs, obtained from a glioma patient whose treatment included an IDH1 peptide vaccine.

CDR3 in amino acids: CASSFESSYYGYTF. CDR3 DNA: TGTGCCAGCAGTTTCGAGTCCAGCTACTATGGCTACACCTTC. This chain uses TRBV28 with TRBJ1-2; D gene unclear. V lost 3 bases and J 3 bases, leaving 11 bases between the germline ends. The CDR3 sequence is 14 residues long. The germline V gene encodes CDR1 MDHEN and CDR2 SYDVKM.